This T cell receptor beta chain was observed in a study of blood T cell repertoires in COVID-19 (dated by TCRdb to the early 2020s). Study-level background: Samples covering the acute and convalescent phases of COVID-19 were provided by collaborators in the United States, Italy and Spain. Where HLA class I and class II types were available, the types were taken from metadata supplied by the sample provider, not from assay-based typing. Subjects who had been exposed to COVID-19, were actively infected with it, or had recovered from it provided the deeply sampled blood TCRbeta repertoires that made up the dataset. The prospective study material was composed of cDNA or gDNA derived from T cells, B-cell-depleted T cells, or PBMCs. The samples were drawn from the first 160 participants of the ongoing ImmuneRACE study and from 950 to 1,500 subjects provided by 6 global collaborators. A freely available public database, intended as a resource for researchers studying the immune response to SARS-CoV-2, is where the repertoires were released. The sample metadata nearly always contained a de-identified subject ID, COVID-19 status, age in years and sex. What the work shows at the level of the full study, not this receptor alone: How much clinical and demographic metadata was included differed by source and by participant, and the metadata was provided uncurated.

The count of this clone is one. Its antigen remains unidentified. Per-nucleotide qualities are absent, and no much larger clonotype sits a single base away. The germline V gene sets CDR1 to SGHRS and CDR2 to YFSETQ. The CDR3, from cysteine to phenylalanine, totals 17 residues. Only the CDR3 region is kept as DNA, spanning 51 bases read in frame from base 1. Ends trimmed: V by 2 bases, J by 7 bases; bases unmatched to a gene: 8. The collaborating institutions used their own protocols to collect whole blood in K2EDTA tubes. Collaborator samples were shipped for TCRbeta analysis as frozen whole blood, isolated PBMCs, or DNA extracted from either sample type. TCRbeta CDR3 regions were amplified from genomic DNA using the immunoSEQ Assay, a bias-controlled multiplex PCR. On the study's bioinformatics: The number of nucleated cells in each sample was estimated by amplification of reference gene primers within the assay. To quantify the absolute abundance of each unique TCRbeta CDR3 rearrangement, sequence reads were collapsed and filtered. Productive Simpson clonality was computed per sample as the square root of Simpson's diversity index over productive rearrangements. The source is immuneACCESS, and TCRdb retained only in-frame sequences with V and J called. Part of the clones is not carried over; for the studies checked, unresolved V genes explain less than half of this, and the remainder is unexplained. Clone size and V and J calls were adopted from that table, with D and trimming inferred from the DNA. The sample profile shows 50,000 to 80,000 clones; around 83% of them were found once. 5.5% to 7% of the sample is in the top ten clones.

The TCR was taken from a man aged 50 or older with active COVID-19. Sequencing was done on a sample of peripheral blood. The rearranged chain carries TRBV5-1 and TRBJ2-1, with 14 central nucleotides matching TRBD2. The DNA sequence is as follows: TGCGCCAGCAGCTTAGGGACTAGCGGGGGCCAAGCGAATGAGCAGTTCTTC. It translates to CASSLGTSGGQANEQFF.